What follows describes a single T cell receptor (beta chain). This record belongs to a study of cytomegalovirus exposure and HLA in healthy donors. Primers included in the PCR were 60 Vbeta and 13 Jbeta primers. Some clones are missing from TCRdb's copy, which holds only in-frame ones; the method was immunoSEQ multiplex PCR. The repertoire holds 75,000 to 95,000 clones, with roughly 67% as singletons. Germline V CDR1 and CDR2: SEHNR, FQNEAQ (reference sequence). The CDR3 covers 13 residues. The V end was cut by 2 bases, the J end by 6 bases, with 11 bases between. The sequence was obtained from a woman between 50 and 59 years old in good health and CMV-seropositive. Sequenced: PBMCs. This chain joins TRBV7-9 and TRBJ2-7, with TRBD1 as a possible D gene (6 bases). CDR3 residues: CASSLPQGSEQYF. DNA for the CDR3: TGTGCCAGCAGCTTACCGCAGGGGAGCGAGCAGTACTTC.